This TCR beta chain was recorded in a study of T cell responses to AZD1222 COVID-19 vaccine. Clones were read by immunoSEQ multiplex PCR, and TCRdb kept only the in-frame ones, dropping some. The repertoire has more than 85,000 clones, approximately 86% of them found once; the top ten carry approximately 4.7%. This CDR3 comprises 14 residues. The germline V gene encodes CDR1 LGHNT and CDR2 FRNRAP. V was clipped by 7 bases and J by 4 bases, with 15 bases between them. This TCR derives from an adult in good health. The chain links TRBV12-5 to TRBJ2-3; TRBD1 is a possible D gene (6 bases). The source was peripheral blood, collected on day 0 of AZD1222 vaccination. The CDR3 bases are TGTGCTAGTGCCCTGGGTGGGGGCGCAGATACGCAGTATTTT. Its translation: CASALGGGADTQYF. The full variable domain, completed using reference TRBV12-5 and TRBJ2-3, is DARVTQTPRHKVTEMGQEVTMRCQPILGHNTVFWYRQTMMQGLELLAYFRNRAPLDDSGMPKDRFSAEMPDATLATLKIQPSEPRDSAVYFCASALGGGADTQYFGPGTRLTVL.